The 23 T cell receptor beta chains below all came from one sample that was sequenced in a study of CD8 T cells in ankylosing spondylitis. Study results and caveats: A motif of eight or nine highly homologous TCR beta variants was seen as apparently characteristic of ankylosing spondylitis blood.

The antigens these receptors bind are not known. One entry per CDR3 protein, called by TCRdb with MiXCR from the 5' RACE reads. The table includes about 90,000 distinct CDR3 sequences, about 9% detected once. Material for sequencing was blood, either unsorted or a sorted T cell fraction (not recorded which). Source of these receptors: a male donor with ankylosing spondylitis.

The chain couples TRBV2 to TRBJ2-2; D gene ambiguous. V gave up 5 bases and J gave up 4 bases, with 11 bases separating them. CDR1 and CDR2 (germline): SNHLY, FYNNEI. CDR3 length: 14 residues. CDR3 in DNA: TGTGCCAGCAGTCCCCGGGCCCTCACCGGGGAGCTGTTTTTT. This gives the protein CASSPRALTGELFF.

This clonotype was counted at least ten times. This chain links TRBV7-9 with TRBJ1-1; D call uncertain. The V gene's germline CDR1 is SEHNR and CDR2 FQNEAQ (reference sequence). The CDR3 covers 9 residues. The V and J ends lost 8 bases and 7 bases respectively, with 5 bases between them. The CDR3 coding sequence is TGTGCCAGCGGAGATGAAGCTTTCTTT. Translation gives CASGDEAFF.

V and J are TRBV20-1 and TRBJ2-7; perhaps TRBD2 as D (6 bases). Trimming removed 6 bases from V and 2 bases from J, with 17 bases in between. Germline CDR1 is DFQATT and CDR2 is SNEGSKA (reference sequence). The CDR3 has 14 amino acids. In DNA form, the CDR3 reads TGCAGTGCGCGTCACCGACTAGTAACCTACGAGCAGTACTTC. It codes for CSARHRLVTYEQYF.

This clonotype was observed a few times. The rearrangement uses TRBV11-1 and TRBJ1-1; D is unresolved. V lost 5 bases and J 0 bases, leaving 16 bases between the germline ends. The CDR3 runs to 16 residues. Germline V gives CDR1 SGHAT, CDR2 FQDESV (reference sequence). CDR3: CASSPTIAVVNTEAFF. The CDR3 DNA is TGTGCCAGCAGCCCTACAATTGCGGTCGTGAACACTGAAGCTTTCTTT.

The chain carries TRBV12-3 or TRBV12-4 and TRBJ2-7; perhaps TRBD2 as D (6 bases). The germline V and J ends were trimmed by 6 bases and 5 bases, with 14 bases remaining between them. This CDR3 region has 13 residues. For the CDR3, the DNA is TGTGCCAGCAGGGGGGGACGGGCGGACGAGCAGTACTTC. Protein sequence: CASRGGRADEQYF.

This clonotype was counted ten times or more. V and J are TRBV10-2 and TRBJ2-1; 7 bases are shared with TRBD1. Germline values: CDR1 WSHSY, CDR2 SAAADI. Unmatched junction bases numbered 5, after V lost 3 bases and J lost 3 bases. This CDR3 has 15 residues. The CDR3 spells CASSDGTVSYNEQFF. CDR3 DNA sequence: TGCGCCAGCAGTGATGGGACAGTCAGCTACAATGAGCAGTTCTTC.

The chain joins TRBV27 to TRBJ2-5; D is uncertain. Trimming shortened V by 8 bases and J by 5 bases, and 18 bases separated the two germline ends. CDR3 length: 14 amino acids. Germline CDR1 reads MNHEY; CDR2 reads SMNVEV (reference sequence). CDR3 sequence: CASGVVGRWETQYF. In DNA, the CDR3 is TGTGCCAGCGGAGTAGTGGGAAGGTGGGAGACCCAGTACTTC.

The rearrangement joins TRBV28 to TRBJ2-7; D remains ambiguous. V dropped 3 bases and J dropped 5 bases, with 17 bases sitting between them. Per the germline V gene, CDR1 is MDHEN and CDR2 is SYDVKM. The CDR3 is made up of 15 amino acids. CDR3 coding DNA: TGTGCCAGCAGTTTTGGGGTCTCCCTTGGGGACGAGCAGTACGTC. It is translated as CASSFGVSLGDEQYV.

There are a few counts of this clonotype. The V gene is TRBV28, the J gene TRBJ2-7, with 8 bases fitting TRBD1. The V gene end was trimmed by 4 bases and the J gene end by 0 bases; junction bases not matched to a gene: 11. The CDR3 spans 17 residues. Germline V gives CDR1 MDHEN, CDR2 SYDVKM. This CDR3 is CASSSLQGALSSYEQYF. Written as DNA, the CDR3 is TGTGCCAGCAGTTCGCTTCAGGGGGCCTTAAGCTCCTACGAGCAGTACTTC.

The chain joins TRBV18 to TRBJ2-1; weak D call: TRBD2 (6 bases). V lost 6 bases, J lost 9 bases, and 21 bases lay in between. From germline, CDR1 is KGHSH and CDR2 LQKENI. The CDR3 is 15 amino acids. CDR3 nucleotides: TGTGCCAGCTCTCCGGCGGAGGGGCGGGGAAGTGAGCAGTTCTTC. The encoded protein is CASSPAEGRGSEQFF.

This clonotype was picked up a small number of times. The chain carries TRBV29-1 and TRBJ2-7; 13 positions match TRBD2. CDR3 length: 15 residues. From germline, CDR1 is SQVTM and CDR2 ANQGSEA. J gave up 3 bases and V 1 base, and 3 bases lay outside the gene matches. The CDR3 coding sequence is TGCAGCGTTGAAGTTTGGACTAGCGGGAGCTACGAGCAGTACGTC. The encoded protein is CSVEVWTSGSYEQYV.

This clonotype was picked up many times. V usage is TRBV11-2 and J usage is TRBJ1-6; a possible D gene is TRBD1 (5 bases). Germline V gives CDR1 SGHAT, CDR2 FQNNGV. V dropped 5 bases and J dropped 7 bases, with 15 bases sitting between them. The CDR3 sequence is 15 residues long. CDR3 sequence: CASSPGRGSNSPLHF. The CDR3, as DNA: TGTGCCAGCAGCCCGGGGCGGGGCTCCAATTCACCCCTCCACTTT.

The rearrangement joins TRBV6-5 to TRBJ2-1; 10 bases are a match to TRBD2. Germline V lookup: CDR1 MNHEY, CDR2 SVGAGI. This CDR3 region has 16 residues. The J segment lost 8 bases and the V segment lost 0 bases, leaving 7 bases of the junction unmatched. The CDR3 DNA reads TGTGCCAGCAGTTACTCCGGGACTAGCGCAGCATATGAGCAGTTCTTC. This encodes CASSYSGTSAAYEQFF.

This clonotype came up many times. This sequence joins TRBV6-5 and TRBJ2-1; D not certain. CDR1 and CDR2 (germline): MNHEY, SVGAGI. The CDR3 is 13 residues long. Trimming removed 0 bases from V and 9 bases from J, with 9 bases in between. This CDR3 is CASSYSKVGEQFF. CDR3 nucleotide sequence: TGTGCCAGCAGTTACTCGAAAGTTGGTGAGCAGTTCTTC.

This chain uses TRBV7-9 with TRBJ2-3, with D hard to call. The CDR3 extends over 13 amino acids. V shed 8 bases and J shed 3 bases, with 12 bases lying between them. CDR1 and CDR2 from the germline V gene are SEHNR and FQNEAQ (reference sequence). The CDR3 sequence is CASFLIGTDTQYF. CDR3 bases: TGTGCCAGCTTTTTGATAGGGACAGATACGCAGTATTTT.

The chain is built from TRBV2 and TRBJ2-7, with 11 bases identical to TRBD2. Germline V CDR1 and CDR2: SNHLY, FYNNEI. CDR3 length: 15 amino acids. V was pared by 6 bases and J by 1 base, with 5 bases of the junction left unmatched. In DNA form, the CDR3 reads TGTGCCAGCAGAGATCGACTAGCGGGATCCTACGAGCAGTACTTC. Residues: CASRDRLAGSYEQYF.

CDR3 sequence: CASSQVRGGSYEQYF. The CDR3, as DNA: TGTGCCAGCAGCCAAGTACGAGGGGGCTCCTACGAGCAGTACTTC. V gene TRBV16 combines with J gene TRBJ2-7, with D perhaps matching TRBD1 (6 bases). Germline CDR1 and CDR2: KGHSY and FQNENV. The length of the CDR3 is 15 residues. Trimming cost V 2 bases and J 0 bases, with 11 bases left between them.

The chain has TRBV20-1 and TRBJ2-1, with TRBD2 matching over 9 bases. Trimming cost V 6 bases and J 10 bases; bases outside gene matches: 19. Germline V lookup: CDR1 DFQATT, CDR2 SNEGSKA (reference sequence). The CDR3 loop spans 16 amino acids. The chain's CDR3 is CSAQPPSREGFREQFF. The CDR3 DNA reads TGCAGTGCCCAGCCTCCCTCGCGGGAGGGCTTTAGGGAGCAGTTCTTC.

This clonotype was counted many times. Here the CDR3 DNA reads TGTGCCAGCAGCTGGACCCCGGACCTTGGCAATCAGCCCCAGCATTTT. This codes for CASSWTPDLGNQPQHF. The chain combines TRBV12-3 or TRBV12-4 with TRBJ1-5; no definite D call. The CDR3 loop spans 16 amino acids. Deletions cut 6 bases from V and 2 bases from J, with 17 bases between.

This clonotype was found many times. This rearrangement joins TRBV28 to TRBJ2-1; D not certain. CDR1 MDHEN and CDR2 SYDVKM come from the germline V gene. The V and J ends lost 2 bases and 8 bases respectively, with 7 bases between them. The CDR3 totals 12 residues. DNA of the CDR3: TGTGCCAGCAGTTTAGGGTGGGATGAGCAGTTCTTC. Protein: CASSLGWDEQFF.

The chain uses TRBV27 and TRBJ1-1, with no clear D. CDR1 is MNHEY, CDR2 SMNVEV, per germline (reference sequence). Trimming took off 5 bases at V and 1 base at J, with 17 bases between the two ends. This CDR3 comprises 16 residues. The CDR3 nucleotides are TGTGCCAGCAGTCCCACCCCCAGAACCGCGAACACTGAAGCTTTCTTT. It codes for CASSPTPRTANTEAFF.

This clonotype occurred a few times. The chain uses TRBV12-5 and TRBJ2-1, with D hard to call. The CDR3 covers 13 residues. CDR1 LGHNT and CDR2 FRNRAP come from the germline V gene. V gave up 5 bases and J gave up 6 bases, with 11 bases separating them. The CDR3 coding sequence is TGTGCTAGTGGTCCCCCGGGCCTCAATGAGCAGTTCTTC. Its translation is CASGPPGLNEQFF. Supplemented by reference TRBV12-5 and TRBJ2-1, the full variable domain reads DARVTQTPRHKVTEMGQEVTMRCQPILGHNTVFWYRQTMMQGLELLAYFRNRAPLDDSGMPKDRFSAEMPDATLATLKIQPSEPRDSAVYFCASGPPGLNEQFFGPGTRLTVL.

A note on this clonotype: This may be a read error: a much more frequent sequence differs by one nucleotide. The chain recombines TRBV5-6 with TRBJ2-3; D not resolved. Looked up from germline, CDR1 is SGHDT and CDR2 is YYEEEE. The germline V and J ends were trimmed by 7 bases and 1 base, with 10 bases remaining between them. This CDR3 has 13 amino acids. DNA of the CDR3: TGTGCCAGCGGCCCCGACGGCACAGATACGCAGTATTTT. Residues: CASGPDGTDTQYF.